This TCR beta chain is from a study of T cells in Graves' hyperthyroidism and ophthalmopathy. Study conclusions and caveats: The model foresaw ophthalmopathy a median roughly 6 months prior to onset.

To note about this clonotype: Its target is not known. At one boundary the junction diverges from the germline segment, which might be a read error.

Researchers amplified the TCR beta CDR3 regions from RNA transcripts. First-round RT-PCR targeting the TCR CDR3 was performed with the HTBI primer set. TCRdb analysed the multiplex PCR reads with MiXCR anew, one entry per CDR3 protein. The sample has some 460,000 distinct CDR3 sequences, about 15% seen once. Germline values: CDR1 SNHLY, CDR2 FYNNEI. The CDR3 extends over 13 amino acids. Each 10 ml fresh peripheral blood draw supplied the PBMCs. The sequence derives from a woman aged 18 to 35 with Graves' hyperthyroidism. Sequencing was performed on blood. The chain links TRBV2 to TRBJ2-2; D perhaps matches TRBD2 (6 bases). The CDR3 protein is CASSEEPTGELFF. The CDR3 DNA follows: TGTGCCAGCAGTGAGGAGCCCACGGGGGAACTGTTTTTT. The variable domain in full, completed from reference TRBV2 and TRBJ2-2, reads EPEVTQTPSHQVTQMGQEVILRCVPISNHLYFYWYRQILGQKVEFLVSFYNNEISEKSEIFDDQFSVERPDGSNFTLKIRSTKLEDSAMYFCASSEEPTGELFFGEGSRLTVL.